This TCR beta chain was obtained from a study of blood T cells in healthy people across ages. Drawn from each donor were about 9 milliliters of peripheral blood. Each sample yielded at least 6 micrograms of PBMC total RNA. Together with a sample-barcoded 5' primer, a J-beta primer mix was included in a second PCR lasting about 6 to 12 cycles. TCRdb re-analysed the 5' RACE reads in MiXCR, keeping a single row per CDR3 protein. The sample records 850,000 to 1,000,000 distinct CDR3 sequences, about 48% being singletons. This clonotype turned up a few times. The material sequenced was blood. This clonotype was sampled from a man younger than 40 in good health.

CDR3 nucleotide sequence: TGCAGTCCACCCTCTCGTATGCGCACTGAAGCTTTCTTT. Protein product: CSPPSRMRTEAFF. The chain has TRBV20-1 and TRBJ1-1; D ambiguous. The CDR3 runs to 13 residues. Germline V gene lookup returns CDR1 DFQATT and CDR2 SNEGSKA (reference sequence). V was cut by 8 bases and J by 4 bases, with 17 bases left in between.